One and the same sample provided the 9 T cell receptor beta chains below, sequenced in a study of T cell changes during pregnancy in multiple sclerosis. Clones were read by immunoSEQ multiplex PCR, and TCRdb kept only the in-frame ones, dropping some. The sample yields roughly 89,000 clones, 85% to 95% seen once. This material consisted of peripheral blood, taken in the first trimester of pregnancy. The receptors shown here come from a female donor with multiple sclerosis, enrolled in a pregnancy study.

The CDR3 coding sequence is TGTGCCAGCAGCCCCAGACCAAAGCGGGACACAGATACGCAGTATTTT. Translating it yields CASSPRPKRDTDTQYF. The chain joins TRBV9 to TRBJ2-3, with 7 bases aligning to TRBD2. J lost 2 bases, V lost 4 bases, and 10 bases had no gene match. The CDR3 is 16 residues long. CDR1 is SGDLS and CDR2 is YYNGEE in the germline V gene.

The chain combines TRBV29-1 with TRBJ2-7, with D maybe TRBD1 (5 bases). V was cut by 7 bases and J by 6 bases, with 19 bases left in between. Germline loops: CDR1 SQVTM, CDR2 ANQGSEA. The CDR3 runs to 13 residues. The DNA of the CDR3 is TGCAGCGCCTCCTCGGATAGTCAGGGCGAGCAGTACTTC. Amino acid sequence: CSASSDSQGEQYF.

J is TRBJ1-5 and V is TRBV5-8; 8 bases match TRBD1. V was pared by 3 bases and J by 4 bases, with 6 bases of the junction left unmatched. CDR3 length: 15 amino acids. Germline values: CDR1 SGHTS, CDR2 YDEGEE. The CDR3 loop reads CASSSWDRRNQPQHF. The CDR3 DNA follows: TGTGCCAGCAGCTCCTGGGACAGGAGGAATCAGCCCCAGCATTTT.

The chain combines TRBV29-1 with TRBJ2-1, with 8 positions matching TRBD1. From germline, CDR1 is SQVTM and CDR2 ANQGSEA. Losses at the gene ends were 8 bases for V and 4 bases for J; bases not matched to a gene: 4. CDR3 length: 12 residues. CDR3 coding DNA: TGCAGCCCTCGGGACAGGTACAATGAGCAGTTCTTC. Translated, it gives CSPRDRYNEQFF.

The chain joins TRBV5-1 to TRBJ1-1; 8 bases agree with TRBD1. The CDR3 totals 14 residues. Germline assignment: CDR1 SGHRS and CDR2 YFSETQ. V lost 4 bases and J lost 6; bases outside the gene matches: 8. The CDR3 sequence: CASSPPWTGSEAFF. The DNA for the CDR3 is TGCGCCAGCAGCCCCCCCTGGACAGGGTCTGAAGCTTTCTTT.

CDR3 coding DNA: TGTGCCAGCAGCTCAAAGCTGATAGGCTTAGCGGGGGGGCCGGACGGGGAGCTGTTTTTT. Its translation is CASSSKLIGLAGGPDGELFF. This chain joins TRBV7-8 and TRBJ2-2; TRBD2 aligns across 11 bases. The junction had 20 bases not matched to a gene; V was cut back by 4 bases and J by 7 bases. CDR1 is SGHVS and CDR2 is FQNEAQ in the germline V gene. This CDR3 spans 20 amino acids.

The chain carries TRBV7-6 and TRBJ2-5, with 12 bases matching TRBD1. Germline V gene lookup returns CDR1 SGHVS and CDR2 FNYEAQ. J was trimmed by 5 bases and V by 6 bases; bases with no gene match: 13. This CDR3 comprises 17 residues. The CDR3 reads CASSHGTGGEILETQYF. CDR3 coding DNA: TGTGCCAGCAGTCACGGGACAGGGGGCGAGATCTTGGAGACCCAGTACTTC.

The rearrangement uses TRBV6-5 and TRBJ2-3, with 7 bases fitting TRBD2. The germline gives CDR1 MNHEY, CDR2 SVGAGI. This CDR3 region has 13 residues. After removal of 9 bases from V and 1 base from J, the junction contained 4 bases not matched to a gene. As DNA, the CDR3 is TGTGCCAGTTCGAGCGGGGGCACAGATACGCAGTATTTT. It encodes CASSSGGTDTQYF.

The chain joins TRBV9 to TRBJ2-5; TRBD2 aligns across 14 bases. The V segment lost 3 bases and the J segment 5 bases; nucleotides outside the gene matches: 6. CDR3 size: 16 residues. Germline V gene data show CDR1 as SGDLS and CDR2 as YYNGEE. This chain's CDR3 is CASSGLAGGNRETQYF. DNA of the CDR3: TGTGCCAGCAGCGGACTAGCGGGGGGGAATCGGGAGACCCAGTACTTC. The variable domain in full, completed from reference TRBV9 and TRBJ2-5, reads DSGVTQTPKHLITATGQRVTLRCSPRSGDLSVYWYQQSLDQGLQFLIQYYNGEERAKGNILERFSAQQFPDLHSELNLSSLELGDSALYFCASSGLAGGNRETQYFGPGTRLLVL.